The present T cell receptor beta chain was sequenced within a study of CD8+ T cells in alopecia areata (dated by TCRdb to 2016 to 2019). Looking at the study overall: Treated patients were enrolled in an open-label pilot trial of oral tofacitinib, 5 to 10 mg twice daily, for moderate-to-severe alopecia areata. Patients received tofacitinib for 6 to 18 months and were then followed off drug for 6 months to check for delayed response and recurrence. Disease severity in treated patients was measured with the SALT score, which quantifies the percentage of affected scalp surface area. The study used high-throughput TCRbeta sequencing to examine T cell clonal expansion in alopecia areata, in both the C3H/HeJ mouse model and human patients. Scalp tissue and sorted CD4+ and CD8+ peripheral blood T cells from patchy and totalis/universalis alopecia areata patients and from healthy controls were covered by human TCRbeta sequencing. Biopsies were taken from tofacitinib-treated patients at baseline and at 4 and 24 weeks of treatment, and a later scalp biopsy was taken in several of the tofacitinib-treated patients. Scalp clonality was compared across normal scalp (n=4), patchy alopecia areata scalp (n=8), and alopecia totalis/universalis scalp (n=8). The RNA source kit depended on sample type: the PAXgene miRNA kit for fixed scalp, the miRNeasy kit for PBMCs, and the RNeasy kit for mouse skin. Amplification of TCRbeta CDR3 regions was done by immunoSEQ multiplex PCR using 35 Vbeta forward primers and 13 Jbeta reverse primers. What the authors observed across the whole study: Lesional scalp, especially in alopecia totalis/universalis, showed higher clonality and more expanded CD8+ clones than normal scalp, suggesting antigenic drive. With tofacitinib, both scalp clonality and the number of expanded CD8+ clones among the top 100 scalp clones went down significantly. During tofacitinib treatment, many expanded lesional clones remained in scalp and blood, and this persistence may partly explain relapse after treatment is stopped. Because the treated cohort was small and had only one nonresponder, larger studies are needed to examine links between baseline CD8+ expansion and response. Unlike mouse skin, which is dominated by gammadelta T cells, normal human skin has resident alphabeta T cells that are also sequenced, and this complicates analysis of the scalp TCR repertoire. Compared with mice, TCR sequences shared between patients were less clear, possibly partly because of HLA diversity across the patient population.

This clone has more than one count but fewer than ten. This receptor's antigen is unknown. One base away there is no much larger clone; base qualities are not given. The germline V gene provides CDR1 SGDLS and CDR2 YYNGEE. The CDR3 spans 16 residues, from the cysteine through the phenylalanine. Only the CDR3 portion is preserved as DNA: 48 bases, with reading frame beginning at the first base. Trimming accounts for 0 bases at V and 5 bases at J, while the number of junction bases matched to no gene is 4. The library was generated by the immunoSEQ multiplex PCR assay. For TCR sequencing, RNA was extracted from every sample and reverse transcribed into cDNA to serve as template. SuperScript III was used to make first-strand cDNA, primed with a 2:1 mix of oligo-dT and random hexamers. A synthetic immune receptor repertoire was used to assess amplification bias, and residual bias was removed computationally. Per the authors' processing: Raw reads were preprocessed to remove errors, and CDR3 was defined according to IMGT conventions as the region from the conserved cysteine to phenylalanine. Clonality was computed as 1 minus the Shannon entropy, with the entropy normalized by log2 of the number of productive unique TCRs. Scalp TCRbeta sequences were cross-referenced with sorted blood CD4 and CD8 repertoires so that the CD4 or CD8 identity of scalp clones could be inferred. This immuneACCESS table, as held by TCRdb, lists in-frame sequences with V and J called but not all clones. Of the missing ones, under half trace to an unresolved V gene in checked studies; the others have no known cause. The D gene and trimming were derived from the DNA, and the V and J assignments and clone size from that table. The sample table holds 100,000 or so clones, of which approximately 63% were seen once. Roughly 17% of the sample belongs to the ten largest clones.

This sample's treatment or condition label indicates: oral pan-JAK inhibitor, 5-10 mg twice daily. Peripheral blood and lesional scalp punch biopsies were obtained from patients with alopecia areata. PBMCs were isolated by density centrifugation and stained for CD3, CD4 and CD8, and CD4+ and CD8+ T cells were sorted on a FACSAria. This clonotype was obtained from a human donor with alopecia areata. The sequence is built from TRBV9 and TRBJ2-1; 11 central nucleotides agree with TRBD2. The sample in question was CD8+ T cells sorted from blood, obtained at approximately week 60, from a patient treated with tofacitinib. The DNA sequence reads TGTGCCAGCAGCGTAGATGCTAGCGGGGGGAACAATGAGCAGTTCTTC. This yields the protein CASSVDASGGNNEQFF.